A selection of T cell receptor beta chains follows, all from one sample in a study of blood T cell repertoires in COVID-19. Data came from immunoSEQ multiplex PCR; TCRdb stores just in-frame clones and leaves some out. Counted here are about 150,000 clones, about 73% occurring once; the ten biggest clones make up around 1.7%. Sequenced: peripheral blood. The receptors were sampled from an elderly man with acute or convalescent COVID-19. The CDR3 runs from the conserved cysteine through the conserved F or W. D genes are given only for firm matches. Rows give clone size only sometimes, using once, few, many, or a class for an expanded clone.

NA	TRBJ2-3	TRBD1	TRBV28	CASSSLDRGGTDTQYF	TGTGCCAGCAGTTCCCTCGACAGGGGGGGCACAGATACGCAGTATTTT
few	TRBJ2-3	NA	TRBV3-1/TRBV3-2	CASSQRTDTQYF	TGTGCCAGCAGCCAGCGAACAGATACGCAGTATTTT
NA	TRBJ2-7	NA	TRBV10-3	CAIGQAPVSEQYF	TGTGCCATAGGACAAGCGCCTGTTTCCGAGCAGTACTTC
NA	TRBJ2-3	TRBD2	TRBV5-1	CASSVGLAGATTDTQYF	TGCGCCAGCAGCGTGGGACTAGCGGGGGCCACCACAGATACGCAGTATTTT
NA	TRBJ1-6	NA	TRBV27	CASSLTGSDSPLHF	TGTGCCAGCAGTTTGACAGGATCGGATTCACCCCTCCACTTT
NA	TRBJ2-2	TRBD1	TRBV19	CASSPWTGARTGELFF	TGTGCCAGTAGTCCCTGGACAGGGGCCCGCACCGGGGAGCTGTTTTTT
NA	TRBJ1-5	TRBD1	TRBV6-6	CASNEGQANQPQHF	TGTGCCAGCAACGAAGGACAGGCCAATCAGCCCCAGCATTTT
NA	TRBJ1-5	NA	TRBV19	CASSIFQGQPQHF	TGTGCCAGTAGTATCTTCCAGGGTCAGCCCCAGCATTTT
NA	TRBJ1-6	TRBD1	TRBV10-2	CASSEVRGSPLHF	TGCGCCAGCAGTGAGGTCAGGGGGTCACCCCTCCACTTT
NA	TRBJ2-5	NA	TRBV5-6	CASSLRSGHYQETQYF	TGTGCCAGCAGCTTGCGGTCGGGACACTATCAAGAGACCCAGTACTTC
NA	TRBJ2-5	NA	TRBV27	CASKRDSQETQYF	TGTGCCAGCAAGCGTGACAGCCAAGAGACCCAGTACTTC
NA	TRBJ1-2	TRBD1	TRBV18	CASSPLSLTGGNYGYTF	TGTGCCAGCTCACCCCTTTCCCTGACAGGGGGCAACTATGGCTACACCTTC
once	TRBJ2-7	TRBD1	TRBV5-1	CASSLTVTGDEQYF	TGCGCCAGCAGCTTGACCGTTACAGGGGACGAGCAGTACTTC
NA	TRBJ1-5	TRBD1	TRBV7-9	CASSRTGGQPQHF	TGTGCCAGCAGCCGGACAGGGGGTCAGCCCCAGCATTTT
NA	TRBJ2-1	TRBD1	TRBV3-1/TRBV3-2	CASSQAGGSGNEQFF	TGTGCCAGCAGCCAGGCAGGGGGTTCGGGGAATGAGCAGTTCTTC
NA	TRBJ1-5	TRBD1	TRBV6-5	CAGSRDRGQPQHF	TGTGCCGGGTCCCGGGACAGGGGGCAGCCCCAGCATTTT
once	TRBJ1-1	NA	TRBV9	CASSVGGPDTEAFF	TGTGCCAGCAGCGTGGGGGGTCCGGACACTGAAGCTTTCTTT
NA	TRBJ2-7	TRBD1	TRBV5-1	CASSLVPGQQYEQYF	TGCGCCAGCAGCTTGGTCCCGGGACAGCAGTACGAGCAGTACTTC
NA	TRBJ1-5	TRBD1	TRBV2	CASSADRDTPQHF	TGTGCCAGCAGTGCCGACAGGGATACGCCCCAGCATTTT
NA	TRBJ2-2	TRBD2	TRBV30	CAWATSGTGELFF	TGTGCCTGGGCGACTAGCGGCACCGGGGAGCTGTTTTTT
NA	TRBJ1-1	NA	TRBV7-9	CASSFIPSTGNTEAFF	TGTGCCAGCAGCTTTATCCCTTCGACAGGAAACACTGAAGCTTTCTTT
NA	TRBJ2-3	NA	TRBV5-1	CASSLGQVSTDTQYF	TGCGCCAGCAGCTTGGGTCAGGTTAGCACAGATACGCAGTATTTT
NA	TRBJ1-3	NA	TRBV6-1	CASSVVSSNSGNTIYF	TGTGCCAGCAGTGTAGTATCTTCGAACTCTGGAAACACCATATATTTT